The clone carrying this T cell receptor beta chain was seen at least ten times. One end of the junction does not line up with germline, which may come from a read error. The source of the sample is a study of CD8+CD57+ T cells in acquired aplastic anemia. Genomic DNA served as template for TCR beta VDJ and CDR3 profiling. TCRdb passed the reads through MiXCR, listing each CDR3 protein once. The table has hundreds of thousands of distinct CDR3 sequences, around 60% seen once; the top ten hold 6.5% to 10%. The CDR3 has 9 residues. Germline CDR1 and CDR2: SQVTM and ANQGSEA. The sequence was obtained from a human donor with severe aplastic anemia or a healthy control (not recorded which). Sequences were obtained from sorted CD4+, CD8+, or CD8+CD57+ T cells (not recorded which) from PBMCs. The chain joins TRBV29-1 to TRBJ2-1, with D perhaps TRBD2 (6 bases). This CDR3 is CSVDNVAVF. The DNA of the CDR3 is TGCAGCGTTGATAATGTAGCGGTCTTC.